This record looks at one T cell receptor beta chain sequence and its context. Its specificity is not known. CDR1 and CDR2 (germline): SGHRS, YFSETQ. The CDR3 has 14 amino acids. Between the trimmed V and J ends, which lost 3 bases and 1 base, there was a span of 10 bases. The Oncomine TCR Beta short-read assay was what sequenced the DNA obtained from cultured CD4+ T cells. Genomic DNA was taken out of cultured CD4+ T cells by extraction. TCRdb used MiXCR to reprocess the PCR reads, holding one entry per CDR3 protein. The sample contains more than 9,500 distinct CDR3 sequences, about 19% of which appear only once. This record belongs to a study of vaccination and CD4 T cells after COVID-19. On the study more broadly: The post-COVID samples were taken a median roughly 100 days after diagnosis, anywhere from 35 to 161.

Documented treatment: roughly ten-day PBMC culture with coronavirus spike peptide pools or control peptides (ViraFEST assay). ViraFEST stimulated the growth of antigen-specific T cells using peptide pools and subsequently profiled their TCRs by sequencing. On days 3 and 7, half the medium was swapped for fresh IL-2-containing medium. Source: CD4+ T cells from blood, cultured in vitro, taken before SARS-CoV-2 vaccination. The origin of this receptor is a human donor who received a COVID-19 vaccine. The chain is built from TRBV5-1 and TRBJ2-5; unclear D gene. In DNA form, the CDR3 reads TGCGCCAGCAGCTCCCGGGCGCTCCAAGAGACCCAGTACTTC. Its protein product is CASSSRALQETQYF. Based on the CDR3 plus reference TRBV5-1 and TRBJ2-5, the full variable domain is KAGVTQTPRYLIKTRGQQVTLSCSPISGHRSVSWYQQTPGQGLQFLFEYFSETQRNKGNFPGRFSGRQFSNSRSEMNVSTLELGDSALYLCASSSRALQETQYFGPGTRLLVL.